The 15 T cell receptor beta chains reported below all come from one sample, sequenced in a study of blood T cell repertoires in COVID-19. Profiled with immunoSEQ multiplex PCR; TCRdb holds only in-frame clones, not every one. The sample lists around 180,000 clones; 84% were seen once. The specimen was PBMCs or T cells enriched from blood (not recorded which). The receptors derive from a man aged 45 to 65 who had recovered from COVID-19.

As regards this clone: The sample contains more than one DNA sequence encoding this CDR3. The V gene is TRBV28, the J gene TRBJ1-3; D gene uncertain. Germline CDR1 and CDR2: MDHEN and SYDVKM. V was clipped by 3 bases and J by 0 bases, with 3 bases between them. The CDR3 has 13 residues. As DNA, the CDR3 is TGTGCCAGCAGTTTGAGCTCTGGAAACACCATATATTTT. Translating it yields CASSLSSGNTIYF.

The chain uses TRBV6-5 and TRBJ1-5; D may be TRBD1 (6 bases). The CDR3 extends over 14 amino acids. Germline values: CDR1 MNHEY, CDR2 SVGAGI. Trimming left V 7 bases short and J 0 bases short, with 10 bases between. The CDR3 sequence: CASKRTDSNQPQHF. As DNA, the CDR3 is TGTGCCAGCAAGCGGACAGATAGCAATCAGCCCCAGCATTTT.

The CDR3 here is CASSLGLAGGKETQYF. The CDR3 DNA sequence: TGTGCCAGCAGCTTGGGTCTAGCGGGGGGCAAAGAGACCCAGTACTTC. The chain is built from TRBV11-2 and TRBJ2-5, with TRBD2 identical over 11 bases. From germline, CDR1 is SGHAT and CDR2 FQNNGV. This CDR3 is 16 amino acids long. V trimming: 3 bases; J trimming: 3 bases; junction bases outside the gene matches: 6.

V gene TRBV7-3 combines with J gene TRBJ2-1, with 7 bases matching TRBD1. The CDR3 runs 14 residues. After removal of 1 base from V and 12 bases from J, the junction contained 9 bases not matched to a gene. Germline values: CDR1 SGHTA, CDR2 FQGTGA. CDR3 in amino acids: CASSLRETTGVQFF. The CDR3 nucleotides are TGTGCCAGCAGCTTAAGAGAGACTACAGGGGTGCAGTTCTTC. Complete variable domain (other parts from reference TRBV7-3 and TRBJ2-1): GAGVSQTPSNKVTEKGKYVELRCDPISGHTALYWYRQSLGQGPEFLIYFQGTGAADDSGLPNDRFFAVRPEGSVSTLKIQRTERGDSAVYLCASSLRETTGVQFFGPGTRLTVL.

The chain recombines TRBV5-1 with TRBJ2-3; 9 nucleotides align to TRBD2. The germline gives CDR1 SGHRS, CDR2 YFSETQ. The CDR3 totals 15 residues. V shed 0 bases, J shed 12 bases, and the junction held 11 bases outside the gene matches. This CDR3 reads CASSLGGGGALSQYF. The CDR3 DNA follows: TGCGCCAGCAGCTTGGGTGGCGGGGGGGCCCTCTCTCAGTATTTT.

The gene calls are TRBV19 and TRBJ2-3, with D maybe TRBD1 (5 bases). CDR3 length: 16 residues. The V and J ends lost 7 bases and 0 bases respectively, with 17 bases between them. The germline CDR1 and CDR2 sequences are LNHDA and SQIVND (reference sequence). DNA of the CDR3: TGTGCCAGTAAATCGAATTCGCAGGGCAGCACAGATACGCAGTATTTT. It codes for CASKSNSQGSTDTQYF.

This clone was recorded only once. CDR3 sequence (DNA): TGTGCCAGCAGCCGAAGGGGGCAGAACACCATATATTTT. Translating gives CASSRRGQNTIYF. V and J are TRBV14 and TRBJ1-3, with 7 bases matching TRBD1. CDR1 and CDR2 from the germline V gene are SGHDN and FVKESK. The CDR3 has 13 amino acids. V trimming: 4 bases; J trimming: 7 bases; junction bases outside the gene matches: 4.

The chain employs TRBV19 and TRBJ1-5, with a weak D call TRBD1 (5 bases). The V end was cut by 5 bases, the J end by 1 base, with 18 bases between. The CDR3 totals 17 residues. Germline assignment: CDR1 LNHDA and CDR2 SQIVND (reference sequence). The CDR3 loop is CASSAKNPRQSNQPQHF. The DNA for the CDR3 is TGTGCCAGTAGTGCAAAGAACCCGAGACAGAGCAATCAGCCCCAGCATTTT.

The chain's CDR3 is CASSERGSGGDEQYF. CDR3 nucleotide sequence: TGTGCCAGCAGTGAAAGGGGTTCAGGGGGAGACGAGCAGTACTTC. The chain combines TRBV2 with TRBJ2-7; 7 bases line up with TRBD1. Trimming took 2 bases from V and 5 from J; bases not matched to a gene: 9. The CDR3 loop spans 15 amino acids. Germline CDR1 and CDR2: SNHLY and FYNNEI.

The CDR3: CASSLVVAGGTGELFF. CDR3 nucleotides: TGTGCCAGCAGCTTGGTGGTAGCGGGGGGTACCGGGGAGCTGTTTTTT. The gene calls are TRBV5-4 and TRBJ2-2; TRBD2 matches at 10 bases. V shed 0 bases, J shed 5 bases, and the junction held 4 bases outside the gene matches. This CDR3 is 16 amino acids long. From germline, CDR1 is SGHNT and CDR2 YYREEE (reference sequence).

The rearrangement joins TRBV18 to TRBJ2-6; no firm D call. The CDR3 contains 15 residues. CDR1 KGHSH and CDR2 LQKENI come from the germline V gene. Trimming stripped 2 bases from V and 4 bases from J, with 9 bases between. CDR3 residues: CASSPSRGGANVLTF. CDR3 DNA: TGTGCCAGCTCACCAAGCCGAGGCGGGGCCAACGTCCTGACTTTC. The whole variable domain, filled in from reference TRBV18 and TRBJ2-6, reads NAGVMQNPRHLVRRRGQEARLRCSPMKGHSHVYWYRQLPEEGLKFMVYLQKENIIDESGMPKERFSAEFPKEGPSILRIQQVVRGDSAAYFCASSPSRGGANVLTFGAGSRLTVL.

The V and J genes are TRBV7-8 and TRBJ1-3, with 7 bases aligning to TRBD1. V trimming: 5 bases; J trimming: 0 bases; junction bases outside the gene matches: 4. The CDR3 is 15 residues long. Germline values: CDR1 SGHVS, CDR2 FQNEAQ. This CDR3 reads CASSLYRGSGNTIYF. Here the CDR3 DNA reads TGTGCCAGCAGCCTTTACAGGGGCTCTGGAAACACCATATATTTT.

The rearrangement uses TRBV2 and TRBJ2-7, with 11 bases fitting TRBD2. The V gene's germline CDR1 is SNHLY and CDR2 FYNNEI. V was pared by 6 bases and J by 2 bases, with 6 bases of the junction left unmatched. CDR3 length: 15 amino acids. The CDR3 loop is CASSSSGGLTYEQYF. CDR3 DNA: TGTGCCAGCAGCTCTAGCGGGGGGCTAACCTACGAGCAGTACTTC.

The chain has TRBV19 and TRBJ1-1; D might be TRBD1 (5 bases). V was clipped by 7 bases and J by 1 base, with 13 bases between them. CDR1 and CDR2 from the germline V gene are LNHDA and SQIVND (reference sequence). The CDR3 is 14 amino acids. Here the CDR3 reads CASTAGRRNTEAFF. In DNA form, the CDR3 reads TGTGCCAGTACCGCGGGACGGAGGAACACTGAAGCTTTCTTT.

The chain couples TRBV7-2 to TRBJ2-3; TRBD1 matches at 8 bases. The CDR3 length is 15 residues. CDR1 and CDR2 (germline): SGHTA, FQGNSA. The J segment lost 5 bases and the V segment lost 2 bases, leaving 6 bases of the junction unmatched. The CDR3 DNA sequence: TGTGCCAGCAGCTTAAGGCAGGGGGCTGGAGATACGCAGTATTTT. Translation: CASSLRQGAGDTQYF. Full variable domain (remainder filled in from reference TRBV7-2 and TRBJ2-3): GAGVSQSPSNKVTEKGKDVELRCDPISGHTALYWYRQSLGQGLEFLIYFQGNSAPDKSGLPSDRFSAERTGGSVSTLTIQRTQQEDSAVYLCASSLRQGAGDTQYFGPGTRLTVL.